A single sample gave rise to the 29 T cell receptor beta chains below, sequenced in a study of PD-1 blockade in classical Hodgkin lymphoma. After autologous stem cell transplantation all patients relapsed, and prior brentuximab vedotin exposure differed between cohorts. Profiled with immunoSEQ multiplex PCR; TCRdb holds only in-frame clones, not every one. Of 15,000 to 20,000 clones in the sample, more than 60% are singletons; the top ten hold 4.5% to 5.5%. The sample consisted of peripheral blood mononuclear cells (PBMCs), taken at baseline. Receptor source: a human donor with classical Hodgkin lymphoma.

In its sample, this clone was seen a few times. The rearrangement links TRBV6-1 to TRBJ2-1; 8 bases align to TRBD1. CDR1 is MNHNS, CDR2 SASEGT, per germline. This CDR3 has 14 residues. V was pared by 7 bases and J by 7 bases, with 9 bases of the junction left unmatched. CDR3 region: CASMTQGGWNEQFF. The CDR3 DNA follows: TGTGCCAGCATGACACAGGGGGGATGGAATGAGCAGTTCTTC.

This chain joins TRBV28 and TRBJ1-5; D remains unclear. The CDR3 consists of 13 residues. The germline V gene has CDR1 MDHEN and CDR2 SYDVKM. Trimming shortened V by 8 bases and J by 1 base, and 9 bases separated the two germline ends. The CDR3 DNA sequence: TGTGCCAGCCAGGACGTAAGCAATCAGCCCCAGCATTTT. The encoded protein is CASQDVSNQPQHF. Drawing the rest from reference TRBV28 and TRBJ1-5, the complete variable domain is DVKVTQSSRYLVKRTGEKVFLECVQDMDHENMFWYRQDPGLGLRLIYFSYDVKMKEKGDIPEGYSVSREKKERFSLILESASTNQTSMYLCASQDVSNQPQHFGDGTRLSIL.

The rearrangement joins TRBV10-3 to TRBJ2-1, with a weak D call TRBD2 (6 bases). The CDR3 sequence is 15 residues long. Deletions cut 4 bases from V and 2 bases from J, with 12 bases between. Per germline, CDR1 ENHRY and CDR2 SYGVKD. CDR3 in DNA: TGTGCCATCAGTGTAGGGACTTTTACCTACAATGAGCAGTTCTTC. Encoded protein: CAISVGTFTYNEQFF.

V gene TRBV28 combines with J gene TRBJ1-5; unclear D gene. Germline values: CDR1 MDHEN, CDR2 SYDVKM. The CDR3 sequence is 16 residues long. Trimming removed 2 bases from V and 3 bases from J, with 14 bases in between. The CDR3 region has the DNA TGTGCCAGCAGTTTACCGTACGGGGTTCCCAATCAGCCCCAGCATTTT. Its translation is CASSLPYGVPNQPQHF.

The chain couples TRBV2 to TRBJ2-1; a weak D match, TRBD2 (5 bases). The CDR3 length is 15 residues. Trimming removed 5 bases from V and 3 bases from J, with 14 bases in between. Germline lookup yields CDR1 SNHLY and CDR2 FYNNEI. The CDR3 nucleotides read TGTGCCAGCAGTTCGATCCTGGGAGACTACAATGAGCAGTTCTTC. This translates into CASSSILGDYNEQFF.

The chain uses TRBV5-1 and TRBJ1-2, with 9 bases matching TRBD1. Germline loops: CDR1 SGHRS, CDR2 YFSETQ. V lost 3 bases and J lost 14; bases outside the gene matches: 14. This CDR3 is built from 14 residues. The CDR3, as DNA: TGCGCCAGCAGCTGGGATGGCGACAGGGGGATGGGGACCTTC. Protein: CASSWDGDRGMGTF. Full variable domain (missing parts from reference TRBV5-1 and TRBJ1-2): KAGVTQTPRYLIKTRGQQVTLSCSPISGHRSVSWYQQTPGQGLQFLFEYFSETQRNKGNFPGRFSGRQFSNSRSEMNVSTLELGDSALYLCASSWDGDRGMGTFGSGTRLTVV.

The J gene is TRBJ2-1, the V gene TRBV4-3; D unclear. The V end lost 0 bases, the J end lost 10 bases, and 19 bases lay between the germline ends. This CDR3 region has 16 residues. In germline, CDR1 is LGHNA, CDR2 YSLEER. The CDR3 DNA sequence: TGCGCCAGCAGCCAAGATGGTATAGGAGCACGCGAGGAGCAGTTCTTC. This codes for CASSQDGIGAREEQFF.

The V and J genes are TRBV19 and TRBJ1-5, with a tentative D call TRBD1 (5 bases). The CDR3 is 15 amino acids. V lost 6 bases to trimming and J lost 8 bases, with 20 bases between them. Germline V lookup: CDR1 LNHDA, CDR2 SQIVND (reference sequence). The CDR3 DNA reads as TGTGCCAGTAGATTTCAAACAGGCTCCTTGAAGCCCCAGCATTTT. Its protein product is CASRFQTGSLKPQHF.

This chain links TRBV10-3 with TRBJ2-1; D gene ambiguous. This CDR3 spans 16 amino acids. V was pared by 0 bases and J by 6 bases, with 15 bases between. Germline CDR1 is ENHRY and CDR2 is SYGVKD. CDR3 protein: CAISESTPPLTNEQFF. The CDR3 DNA reads TGTGCCATCAGTGAGTCGACGCCTCCCCTTACCAATGAGCAGTTCTTC.

V gene TRBV7-2 combines with J gene TRBJ2-7; 7 positions match TRBD1. The CDR3 length is 14 residues. In germline, CDR1 is SGHTA, CDR2 FQGNSA. V dropped 5 bases and J dropped 7; count of bases not matched to a gene: 11. CDR3 residues: CASSRRDSRLEQYF. The CDR3, as DNA: TGTGCCAGCAGCCGCCGGGACAGTCGGTTGGAGCAGTACTTC.

The rearrangement joins TRBV6-5 to TRBJ2-3, with D maybe TRBD2 (6 bases). This CDR3 has 15 residues. The germline V gene has CDR1 MNHEY and CDR2 SVGAGI. The V gene lost 0 bases and the J gene lost 0 bases, with 7 bases spanning the gap. This CDR3 is CASSYSRGSTDTQYF. CDR3 in DNA: TGTGCCAGCAGTTACTCACGGGGGAGCACAGATACGCAGTATTTT.

The chain links TRBV9 to TRBJ2-7; D is undetermined. Trimming removed 0 bases from V and 4 bases from J, with 8 bases in between. The CDR3 loop spans 13 amino acids. Per germline, CDR1 SGDLS and CDR2 YYNGEE. The CDR3 bases are TGTGCCAGCAGCGTAGGTTCCCCGTACGAGCAGTACTTC. It encodes CASSVGSPYEQYF.

Within the sample, this clone is medium-sized. V gene TRBV5-1 combines with J gene TRBJ2-3, with 11 bases matching TRBD2. CDR3 length equals 18 residues. CDR1 SGHRS and CDR2 YFSETQ come from the germline V gene. The junction had 12 bases not matched to a gene; V was cut back by 4 bases and J by 2 bases. The CDR3 DNA sequence: TGCGCCAGCAGCGTCCGGGGACTAGCGGACATAACCACAGATACGCAGTATTTT. Its translation: CASSVRGLADITTDTQYF.

This clone has just one count. V and J are TRBV5-1 and TRBJ2-3; TRBD2 matches 7 bases. CDR1 and CDR2 (germline): SGHRS, YFSETQ. The CDR3 loop spans 16 amino acids. Germline trimming cut 5 bases from V and 0 bases from J; bases unmatched to any gene: 9. The CDR3, as DNA: TGCGCCAGCAGGGGAACTAGCGTTCCTAGCACAGATACGCAGTATTTT. Protein product: CASRGTSVPSTDTQYF.

This clone was observed a few times. The V call is TRBV19, the J call TRBJ1-1; TRBD1 is a possible D gene (6 bases). V shed 9 bases and J shed 0 bases, with 11 bases lying between them. The germline gives CDR1 LNHDA, CDR2 SQIVND (reference sequence). The CDR3 consists of 13 residues. The CDR3, as DNA: TGTGCCAGCATGACAGGAATGAACACTGAAGCTTTCTTT. As protein: CASMTGMNTEAFF.

This sequence joins TRBV4-1 and TRBJ1-2; no clear D gene. Per the germline V gene, CDR1 is MGHRA and CDR2 is YSYEKL. Trimming left V 1 base short and J 4 bases short, with 16 bases between. This CDR3 is built from 16 residues. The CDR3 coding sequence is TGCGCCAGCAGCCAAGCGCAAGTTGGCGCGTCCTATGGCTACACCTTC. Translation: CASSQAQVGASYGYTF.

This chain links TRBV29-1 with TRBJ1-4; tentative D call: TRBD1 (5 bases). There are 14 residues in the CDR3. Trimming cost V 1 base and J 3 bases, with 9 bases left between them. Germline V CDR1 and CDR2: SQVTM, ANQGSEA. The CDR3 DNA reads TGCAGCGTTGAAGGGTCGGGGCCTAATGAAAAACTGTTTTTT. Its translation: CSVEGSGPNEKLFF.

CDR3 nucleotide sequence: TGTGCCAGCAGCTTAGGATCTGTCGATAACACTGAAGCTTTCTTT. This gives the protein CASSLGSVDNTEAFF. V usage is TRBV7-9 and J usage is TRBJ1-1; D is undetermined. The CDR3 covers 15 residues. Looked up from germline, CDR1 is SEHNR and CDR2 is FQNEAQ (reference sequence). Trimming pared 1 base from V and 2 bases from J, leaving 11 bases between.

This clone was counted between two and nine times. The chain links TRBV7-9 to TRBJ1-6; D call uncertain. Germline lookup yields CDR1 SEHNR and CDR2 FQNEAQ (reference sequence). The CDR3 totals 12 residues. Deletions cut 2 bases from V and 9 bases from J, with 5 bases between. DNA for the CDR3: TGTGCCAGCAGCTTAATAGGTTCACCCCTCCACTTT. The encoded protein is CASSLIGSPLHF.

This clone was seen a single time. V and J are TRBV19 and TRBJ2-7, with D unclear. CDR3 size: 13 residues. Per the germline V gene, CDR1 is LNHDA and CDR2 is SQIVND (reference sequence). Trimming removed 8 bases from V and 3 bases from J, with 14 bases in between. In nucleotides, the CDR3 is TGTGCCAGTTCCCAGGTCCTACTCTACGAGCAGTACTTC. It is translated as CASSQVLLYEQYF.

This clone was counted between two and nine times. The chain uses TRBV2 and TRBJ2-1; TRBD1 is a possible D gene (8 bases). Germline assignment: CDR1 SNHLY and CDR2 FYNNEI. The CDR3 has 14 residues. V was pared by 6 bases and J by 5 bases, with 14 bases between. CDR3: CASRHRGGNNEQFF. The DNA for the CDR3 is TGTGCCAGCAGGCACAGGGGGGGAAACAATGAGCAGTTCTTC.

This chain connects TRBV6-1 to TRBJ1-1, with TRBD1 as a possible D gene (5 bases). Trimming stripped 5 bases from V and 5 bases from J, with 15 bases between. The CDR3 extends over 14 amino acids. The germline gives CDR1 MNHNS, CDR2 SASEGT. Written as DNA, the CDR3 is TGTGCCAGCAGTTCCAGCCCCGGGGGAACTGAAGCTTTCTTT. Translated: CASSSSPGGTEAFF.

This rearrangement joins TRBV5-1 to TRBJ2-5, with 11 bases that match TRBD2. The CDR3 totals 19 residues. Trimming removed 3 bases from V and 5 bases from J; junction bases left unmatched: 18. Germline lookup yields CDR1 SGHRS and CDR2 YFSETQ. The CDR3 DNA reads as TGCGCCAGCAGCTACCGGACTAGCGGGTCACGACGAGGTTTTGAGACCCAGTACTTC. This codes for CASSYRTSGSRRGFETQYF. Filled out from reference TRBV5-1 and TRBJ2-5, the complete variable domain reads KAGVTQTPRYLIKTRGQQVTLSCSPISGHRSVSWYQQTPGQGLQFLFEYFSETQRNKGNFPGRFSGRQFSNSRSEMNVSTLELGDSALYLCASSYRTSGSRRGFETQYFGPGTRLLVL.

This chain uses TRBV6-5 with TRBJ2-7; D unclear. Per the germline V gene, CDR1 is MNHEY and CDR2 is SVGAGI. The CDR3 extends over 12 amino acids. V was clipped by 6 bases and J by 2 bases, with 8 bases between them. In DNA form, the CDR3 reads TGTGCCAGCAGGTCTACAACCTACGAGCAGTACTTC. As protein: CASRSTTYEQYF.

The chain uses TRBV9 and TRBJ2-2; 11 nucleotides align to TRBD2. This CDR3 has 16 amino acids. Germline V CDR1 and CDR2: SGDLS, YYNGEE. The junction had 4 bases not matched to a gene; V was cut back by 2 bases and J by 4 bases. The DNA for the CDR3 is TGTGCCAGCAGCGTCGGACTAGCGGGTCGCACCGGGGAGCTGTTTTTT. Translated, it gives CASSVGLAGRTGELFF. The variable domain in full, with the rest retrieved from reference TRBV9 and TRBJ2-2, is DSGVTQTPKHLITATGQRVTLRCSPRSGDLSVYWYQQSLDQGLQFLIQYYNGEERAKGNILERFSAQQFPDLHSELNLSSLELGDSALYFCASSVGLAGRTGELFFGEGSRLTVL.

The rearrangement uses TRBV7-2 and TRBJ2-3; 9 positions match TRBD1. The CDR3 totals 19 residues. Germline assignment: CDR1 SGHTA and CDR2 FQGNSA. Losses at the gene ends were 3 bases for V and 2 bases for J; bases not matched to a gene: 15. The CDR3 sequence is CASSFTGGKPTKLTDTQYF. The CDR3 DNA is TGTGCCAGCAGCTTCACAGGGGGCAAACCCACTAAACTCACAGATACGCAGTATTTT.

This chain's CDR3 is CASSIQDLPNQPQHF. Written as DNA, the CDR3 is TGTGCCAGTAGTATTCAGGATCTTCCCAATCAGCCCCAGCATTTT. This chain joins TRBV19 and TRBJ1-5; D call uncertain. CDR3 length: 15 amino acids. CDR1 is LNHDA and CDR2 is SQIVND in the germline V gene (reference sequence). The ends were cut back, 3 bases at V and 3 bases at J, with 12 bases in the middle.

This chain links TRBV5-1 with TRBJ2-2, with D possibly TRBD1 on 6 matching bases. This CDR3 contains 15 residues. The ends were cut back, 4 bases at V and 1 base at J, with 11 bases in the middle. Germline V gene lookup returns CDR1 SGHRS and CDR2 YFSETQ. In nucleotides, the CDR3 is TGCGCCAGCAGCGTGGGACACCAGAACACCGGGGAGCTGTTTTTT. Amino acids: CASSVGHQNTGELFF.

This clone was seen a handful of times. The chain joins TRBV6-1 to TRBJ2-7; unclear D gene. This CDR3 spans 14 amino acids. Germline CDR1 reads MNHNS; CDR2 reads SASEGT. V dropped 7 bases and J dropped 2 bases, with 15 bases sitting between them. The CDR3 DNA reads as TGTGCCAGCAAGTTCTACACTGAGGCCTACGAGCAGTACTTC. Translated: CASKFYTEAYEQYF.